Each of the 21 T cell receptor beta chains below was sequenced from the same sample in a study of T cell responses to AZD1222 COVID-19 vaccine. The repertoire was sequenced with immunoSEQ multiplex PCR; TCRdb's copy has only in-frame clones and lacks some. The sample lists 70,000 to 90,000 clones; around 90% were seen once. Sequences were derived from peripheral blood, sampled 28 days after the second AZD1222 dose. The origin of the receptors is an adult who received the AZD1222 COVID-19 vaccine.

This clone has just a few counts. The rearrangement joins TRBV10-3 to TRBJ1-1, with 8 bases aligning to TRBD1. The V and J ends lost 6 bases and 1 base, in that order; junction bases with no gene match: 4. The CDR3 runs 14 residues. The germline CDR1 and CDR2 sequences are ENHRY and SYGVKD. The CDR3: CAIRRTGRNTEAFF. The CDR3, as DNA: TGTGCCATCAGGAGGACAGGGCGGAACACTGAAGCTTTCTTT.

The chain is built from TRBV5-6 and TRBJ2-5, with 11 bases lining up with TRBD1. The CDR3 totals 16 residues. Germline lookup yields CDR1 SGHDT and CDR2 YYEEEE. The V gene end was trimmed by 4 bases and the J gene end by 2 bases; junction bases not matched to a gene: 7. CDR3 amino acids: CASSGDRGSLQETQYF. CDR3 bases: TGTGCCAGCAGCGGGGACAGGGGGAGCTTACAAGAGACCCAGTACTTC.

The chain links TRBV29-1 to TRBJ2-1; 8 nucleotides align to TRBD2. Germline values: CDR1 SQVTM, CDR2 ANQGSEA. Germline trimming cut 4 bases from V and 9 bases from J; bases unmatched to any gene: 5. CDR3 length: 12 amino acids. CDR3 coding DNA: TGCAGCGTTGCCGGGGGGGTAACTGAGCAGTTCTTC. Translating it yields CSVAGGVTEQFF.

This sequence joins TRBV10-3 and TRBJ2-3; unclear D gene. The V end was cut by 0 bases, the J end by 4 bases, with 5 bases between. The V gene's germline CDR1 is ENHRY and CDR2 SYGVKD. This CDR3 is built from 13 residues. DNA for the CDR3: TGTGCCATCAGTGAGTCGGGTTCAGATACGCAGTATTTT. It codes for CAISESGSDTQYF.

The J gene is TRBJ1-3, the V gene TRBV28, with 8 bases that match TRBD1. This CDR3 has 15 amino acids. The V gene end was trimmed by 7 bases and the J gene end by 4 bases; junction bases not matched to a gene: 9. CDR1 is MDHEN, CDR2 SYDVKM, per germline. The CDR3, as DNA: TGTGCCAGCAACGTCGCCGGACAGGGCGGAAACACCATATATTTT. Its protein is CASNVAGQGGNTIYF.

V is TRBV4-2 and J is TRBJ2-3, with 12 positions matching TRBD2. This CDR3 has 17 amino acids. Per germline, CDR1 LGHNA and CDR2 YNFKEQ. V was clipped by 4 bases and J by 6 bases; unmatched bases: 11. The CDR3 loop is CASSPPRTSGEGDTQYF. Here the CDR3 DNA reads TGTGCCAGCAGCCCCCCCCGGACTAGCGGGGAGGGGGATACGCAGTATTTT.

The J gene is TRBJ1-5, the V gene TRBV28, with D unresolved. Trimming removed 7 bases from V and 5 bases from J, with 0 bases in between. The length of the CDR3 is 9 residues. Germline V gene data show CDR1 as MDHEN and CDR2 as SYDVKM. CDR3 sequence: CASNQPQHF. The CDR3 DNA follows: TGTGCCAGCAATCAGCCCCAGCATTTT.

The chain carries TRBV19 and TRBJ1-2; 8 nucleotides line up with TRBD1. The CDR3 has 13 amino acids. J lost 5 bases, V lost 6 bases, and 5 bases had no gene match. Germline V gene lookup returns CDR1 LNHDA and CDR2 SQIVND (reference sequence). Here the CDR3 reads CASRRTGSYGYTF. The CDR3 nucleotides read TGTGCCAGTAGGAGGACAGGGTCGTATGGCTACACCTTC.

The CDR3 sequence is CSASRGGHSYEQYF. The CDR3 DNA follows: TGCAGTGCTAGTCGCGGGGGCCACTCCTACGAGCAGTACTTC. The chain links TRBV20-1 to TRBJ2-7; weak D call: TRBD2 (7 bases). CDR3 size: 14 residues. V was shortened by 3 bases and J by 0 bases, with 12 bases between the two germline ends. In germline, CDR1 is DFQATT, CDR2 SNEGSKA (reference sequence).

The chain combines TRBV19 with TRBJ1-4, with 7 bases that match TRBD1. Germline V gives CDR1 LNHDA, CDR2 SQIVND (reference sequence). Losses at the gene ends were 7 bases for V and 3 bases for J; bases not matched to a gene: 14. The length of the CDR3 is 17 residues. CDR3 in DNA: TGTGCCAGTAACTCCCCAGGACAGGCTACGTCTAATGAAAAACTGTTTTTT. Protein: CASNSPGQATSNEKLFF. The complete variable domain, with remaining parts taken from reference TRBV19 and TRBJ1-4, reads DGGITQSPKYLFRKEGQNVTLSCEQNLNHDAMYWYRQDPGQGLRLIYYSQIVNDFQKGDIAEGYSVSREKKESFPLTVTSAQKNPTAFYLCASNSPGQATSNEKLFFGSGTQLSVL.

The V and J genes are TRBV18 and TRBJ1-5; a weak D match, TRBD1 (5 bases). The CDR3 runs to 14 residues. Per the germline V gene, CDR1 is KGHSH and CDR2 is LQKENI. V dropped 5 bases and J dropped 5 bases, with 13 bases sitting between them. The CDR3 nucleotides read TGTGCCAGCTCAGGGACGGCTCTTGATCAGCCCCAGCATTTT. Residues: CASSGTALDQPQHF.

The CDR3 loop is CASSYHATGYEQYF. The CDR3 DNA is TGTGCCAGCAGTTACCACGCCACCGGCTACGAGCAGTACTTC. The chain has TRBV6-5 and TRBJ2-7; unclear D gene. The V and J ends lost 2 bases and 3 bases respectively, with 11 bases between them. The V gene's germline CDR1 is MNHEY and CDR2 SVGAGI. This CDR3 has 14 amino acids.

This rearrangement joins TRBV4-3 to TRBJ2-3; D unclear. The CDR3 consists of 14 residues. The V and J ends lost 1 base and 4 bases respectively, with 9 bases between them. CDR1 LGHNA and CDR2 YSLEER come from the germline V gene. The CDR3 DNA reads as TGCGCCAGCAGCCAAGTTGGGTCGGCAGATACGCAGTATTTT. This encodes CASSQVGSADTQYF.

The CDR3 region is CASSPGAGQETQYF. DNA of the CDR3: TGTGCCAGCAGCCCCGGAGCGGGGCAAGAGACCCAGTACTTC. This rearrangement joins TRBV11-3 to TRBJ2-5, with 7 bases matching TRBD2. Germline V gene data show CDR1 as SGHNT and CDR2 as YENEEA. The CDR3 runs 14 residues. V shed 5 bases, J shed 2 bases, and the junction held 5 bases outside the gene matches.

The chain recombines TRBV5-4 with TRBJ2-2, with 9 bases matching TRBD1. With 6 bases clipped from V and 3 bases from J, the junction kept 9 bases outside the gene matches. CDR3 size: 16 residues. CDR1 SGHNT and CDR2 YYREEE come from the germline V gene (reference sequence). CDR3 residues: CASTYWGQGDTGELFF. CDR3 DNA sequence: TGTGCCAGCACCTATTGGGGACAGGGTGACACCGGGGAGCTGTTTTTT.

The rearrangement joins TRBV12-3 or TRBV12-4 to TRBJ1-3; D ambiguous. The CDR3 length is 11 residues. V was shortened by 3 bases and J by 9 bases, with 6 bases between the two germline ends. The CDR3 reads CASSLPSTIYF. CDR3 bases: TGTGCCAGCAGTTTGCCCAGCACCATATATTTT.

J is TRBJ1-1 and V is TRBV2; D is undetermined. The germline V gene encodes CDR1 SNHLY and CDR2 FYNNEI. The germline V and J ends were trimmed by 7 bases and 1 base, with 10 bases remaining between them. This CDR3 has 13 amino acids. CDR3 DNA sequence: TGTGCCAGCACCGACGTTAGGAACACTGAAGCTTTCTTT. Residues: CASTDVRNTEAFF.

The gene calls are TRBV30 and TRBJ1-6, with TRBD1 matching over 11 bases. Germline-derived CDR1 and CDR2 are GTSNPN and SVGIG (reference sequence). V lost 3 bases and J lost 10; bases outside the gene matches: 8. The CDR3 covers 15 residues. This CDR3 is CAWRPQGTGGSPLHF. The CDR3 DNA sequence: TGTGCCTGGAGGCCTCAGGGGACAGGGGGGTCACCCCTCCACTTT.

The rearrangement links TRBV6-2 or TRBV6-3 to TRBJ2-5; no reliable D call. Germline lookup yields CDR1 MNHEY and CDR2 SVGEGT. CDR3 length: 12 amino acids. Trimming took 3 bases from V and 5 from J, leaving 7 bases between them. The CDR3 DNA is TGTGCCAGCAGTTATACACTGGAGACCCAGTACTTC. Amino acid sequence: CASSYTLETQYF.

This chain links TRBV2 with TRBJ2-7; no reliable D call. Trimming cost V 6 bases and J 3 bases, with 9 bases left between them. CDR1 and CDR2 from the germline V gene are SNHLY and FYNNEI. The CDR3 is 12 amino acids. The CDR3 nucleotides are TGTGCCAGCAGCCAACAATTCTACGAGCAGTACTTC. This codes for CASSQQFYEQYF.

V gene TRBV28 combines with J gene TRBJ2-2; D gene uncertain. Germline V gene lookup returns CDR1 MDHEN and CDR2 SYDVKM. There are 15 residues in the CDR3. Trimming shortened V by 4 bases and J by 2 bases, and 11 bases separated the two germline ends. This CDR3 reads CASSYTPDNTGELFF. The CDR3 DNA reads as TGTGCCAGCAGTTATACTCCGGACAACACCGGGGAGCTGTTTTTT.